This T cell receptor beta chain was identified in a study of CD8 T cells in Susac syndrome. TCR beta sequences were obtained from blood CD8+ and CD4+ T cells. In contrast to the negatively isolated CD8+ and CD4+ T cells, TEMRA cells were FACS-enriched. The authors reverse transcribed roughly 0.5 to 1 ug RNA with random hexamers. TCRdb reanalysed the immunoSEQ multiplex PCR reads using MiXCR and keeps one entry per CDR3 protein. The sample carries 150,000 to 190,000 distinct CDR3 sequences, about 95% recorded once. The TCR sequence derives from a human donor with Susac syndrome. Specimen: CD4+ T cells from PBMCs.

The CDR3 loop is CSVTTGNTNYGYTF. As DNA, the CDR3 is TGCAGCGTTACCACAGGGAACACTAACTATGGCTACACCTTC. The chain is built from TRBV29-1 and TRBJ1-2; D may be TRBD1 (6 bases). Germline V gene lookup returns CDR1 SQVTM and CDR2 ANQGSEA. CDR3 length equals 14 residues. Trimming took off 5 bases at V and 0 bases at J, with 13 bases between the two ends.